These 18 T cell receptor beta chains were all obtained from the same sample, sequenced in a study of PD-L1 blockade in urothelial cancer. Time point defined: pretreatment peripheral blood. Assay used: immunoSEQ multiplex PCR; TCRdb lists only in-frame clones, some missing. The sample carries 87,000 or so clones, 65% to 85% recorded once. The sequences come from PBMCs, collected around atezolizumab (anti-PD-L1) treatment. These receptors all come from a man in his 60s with urothelial cancer.

The chain uses TRBV4-3 and TRBJ2-6, with 11 bases fitting TRBD1. Germline-derived CDR1 and CDR2 are LGHNA and YSLEER. The V gene end was trimmed by 0 bases and the J gene end by 1 base; junction bases not matched to a gene: 5. The CDR3 spans 19 residues. For the CDR3, the DNA is TGCGCCAGCAGCCAAGACTGGACAGGGGGCGCGTCTGGGGCCAACGTCCTGACTTTC. Its translation: CASSQDWTGGASGANVLTF.

In its sample, this clone was seen a few times. The gene calls are TRBV30 and TRBJ2-1, with 11 nucleotides matching TRBD2. This CDR3 is built from 15 residues. The germline CDR1 and CDR2 sequences are GTSNPN and SVGIG (reference sequence). The ends lost 3 bases at V and 3 bases at J; junction bases unmatched: 4. The CDR3 DNA follows: TGTGCCTGGAGCCGAGGGACTAGCGGCTACAATGAGCAGTTCTTC. Translated: CAWSRGTSGYNEQFF.

V is TRBV18 and J is TRBJ1-3; D is ambiguous. Germline V gives CDR1 KGHSH, CDR2 LQKENI. Deletions cut 2 bases from V and 3 bases from J, with 11 bases between. The CDR3 covers 15 residues. CDR3: CASSPIAGIGNTIYF. The CDR3 bases are TGTGCCAGCTCACCAATCGCGGGGATTGGAAACACCATATATTTT.

This sequence joins TRBV6-1 and TRBJ1-5; TRBD1 is a possible D gene (6 bases). This CDR3 spans 16 amino acids. Germline CDR1 MNHNS, CDR2 SASEGT. V gave up 2 bases and J gave up 3 bases, with 14 bases separating them. CDR3 DNA sequence: TGTGCCAGCAGTGAAATGAGCAGGGGTTTCAATCAGCCCCAGCATTTT. This translates into CASSEMSRGFNQPQHF.

The V gene is TRBV5-5, the J gene TRBJ2-1; TRBD2 matches 9 bases. Germline trimming cut 1 base from V and 0 bases from J; bases unmatched to any gene: 8. This CDR3 has 18 residues. Looked up from germline, CDR1 is SGHKS and CDR2 is YYEKEE (reference sequence). The CDR3, as DNA: TGTGCCAGCAGCTTGTTCAGCGGGGGGCCGAGCTCCTACAATGAGCAGTTCTTC. Translation gives CASSLFSGGPSSYNEQFF.

This chain uses TRBV7-2 with TRBJ1-3; 7 bases are a match to TRBD1. Germline values: CDR1 SGHTA, CDR2 FQGNSA. This CDR3 is 17 amino acids long. V lost 3 bases, J lost 3 bases, and 11 bases stayed unmatched. The CDR3 sequence: CASSFPRQGLFGNTIYF. The CDR3 DNA sequence: TGTGCCAGCAGCTTCCCTCGACAGGGCCTGTTTGGAAACACCATATATTTT. The complete variable domain, with remaining parts taken from reference TRBV7-2 and TRBJ1-3, reads GAGVSQSPSNKVTEKGKDVELRCDPISGHTALYWYRQSLGQGLEFLIYFQGNSAPDKSGLPSDRFSAERTGGSVSTLTIQRTQQEDSAVYLCASSFPRQGLFGNTIYFGEGSWLTVV.

The chain recombines TRBV2 with TRBJ2-1, with unresolved D. The germline CDR1 and CDR2 sequences are SNHLY and FYNNEI. The CDR3 loop spans 14 amino acids. The ends were cut back, 6 bases at V and 5 bases at J, with 14 bases in the middle. The DNA of the CDR3 is TGTGCCAGCAGGGTCGGCGGTACCAACAATGAGCAGTTCTTC. This sequence encodes CASRVGGTNNEQFF.

This rearrangement joins TRBV23-1 to TRBJ1-2; D might be TRBD1 (6 bases). TRBV23-1 is sorted into the ORF group, with uncertain function. V was pared by 5 bases and J by 2 bases, with 18 bases between. This CDR3 has 16 residues. CDR3 sequence reads: CASSGRGARANYGYTF. For the CDR3, the DNA is TGCGCCAGCAGTGGCAGGGGCGCGAGGGCCAACTATGGCTACACCTTC.

The V call is TRBV11-2, the J call TRBJ2-7, with D tentatively TRBD1 (5 bases). This CDR3 is built from 16 residues. The germline V and J ends were trimmed by 5 bases and 2 bases, with 19 bases remaining between them. Germline V gene data show CDR1 as SGHAT and CDR2 as FQNNGV. The CDR3 nucleotides are TGTGCCAGCAGCCCCCACCCTGAAACAGGAGCCTACGAGCAGTACTTC. It translates to CASSPHPETGAYEQYF.

This chain connects TRBV6-5 to TRBJ2-7; perhaps TRBD1 as D (5 bases). The CDR3 runs to 13 residues. Trimming removed 6 bases from V and 3 bases from J, with 12 bases in between. The germline V gene encodes CDR1 MNHEY and CDR2 SVGAGI. The CDR3 nucleotides are TGTGCCAGCAGCCAACGTGACAGCTACGAGCAGTACTTC. This codes for CASSQRDSYEQYF.

The DNA of the CDR3 is TGTGCCAGCCACCCCGAGTTGGGCAGGATGAACACTGAAGCTTTCTTT. It codes for CASHPELGRMNTEAFF. The chain recombines TRBV5-4 with TRBJ1-1; unclear D gene. Germline values: CDR1 SGHNT, CDR2 YYREEE (reference sequence). The CDR3 totals 16 residues. V was pared by 7 bases and J by 0 bases, with 19 bases between.

The chain is built from TRBV19 and TRBJ1-1; D gene uncertain. The length of the CDR3 is 14 residues. Germline lookup yields CDR1 LNHDA and CDR2 SQIVND (reference sequence). The V gene lost 4 bases and the J gene lost 1 base, with 10 bases spanning the gap. CDR3 coding DNA: TGTGCCAGTAGTAGGGGAGGAGGGAACACTGAAGCTTTCTTT. The encoded protein is CASSRGGGNTEAFF.

This clone appeared a few times. The chain couples TRBV19 to TRBJ2-1; 15 bases fit TRBD2. Per germline, CDR1 LNHDA and CDR2 SQIVND (reference sequence). The CDR3 covers 18 residues. V was pared by 5 bases and J by 7 bases, with 12 bases of the junction left unmatched. The CDR3 DNA reads as TGTGCCAGTAGTCCCGGGACTAGCGGGAGGAACCCTTTGAATGAGCAGTTCTTC. The encoded protein is CASSPGTSGRNPLNEQFF.

This clone has just one count. The chain has TRBV19 and TRBJ1-5, with D unclear. Trimming cost V 5 bases and J 0 bases, with 11 bases left between them. The CDR3 has 15 amino acids. CDR1 and CDR2 from the germline V gene are LNHDA and SQIVND (reference sequence). The CDR3 loop is CASSASGYSNQPQHF. The CDR3 nucleotides are TGTGCCAGTAGTGCCTCAGGTTATAGCAATCAGCCCCAGCATTTT.

This chain links TRBV13 with TRBJ2-7; D uncertain. Germline V gene data show CDR1 as PRHDT and CDR2 as FYEKMQ (reference sequence). The CDR3 covers 12 residues. V was cut by 4 bases and J by 4 bases, with 8 bases left in between. DNA of the CDR3: TGTGCCAGCAGCTCCACAAGTTACGAGCAGTACTTC. Translating gives CASSSTSYEQYF.

This chain links TRBV27 with TRBJ1-3; D unresolved. Looked up from germline, CDR1 is MNHEY and CDR2 is SMNVEV (reference sequence). The CDR3 runs 16 residues. V lost 9 bases to trimming and J lost 0 bases, with 18 bases between them. The CDR3: CASSHFSGNSGNTIYF. The CDR3 bases are TGTGCCAGTAGCCATTTTTCGGGGAACTCTGGAAACACCATATATTTT.

Written as DNA, the CDR3 is TGTGCCAGCAGTTACGTCCGGGGTGGGCAGCCCCAGCATTTT. Protein: CASSYVRGGQPQHF. V is TRBV6-5 and J is TRBJ1-5; D remains unclear. Germline CDR1 MNHEY, CDR2 SVGAGI. The CDR3 extends over 14 amino acids. V was clipped by 2 bases and J by 7 bases, with 12 bases between them.

This clone has just a few counts. Here the CDR3 DNA reads TGCGCCAGCAGCCACGCCGACAGACTCTCCTACAATGAGCAGTTCTTC. It codes for CASSHADRLSYNEQFF. This chain joins TRBV4-3 and TRBJ2-1; tentative D call: TRBD1 (5 bases). V dropped 3 bases and J dropped 0 bases, with 12 bases sitting between them. Germline assignment: CDR1 LGHNA and CDR2 YSLEER. There are 16 residues in the CDR3.